This T cell receptor beta chain came from a study of cytomegalovirus exposure and HLA in healthy donors. 13 Jbeta primers and 60 Vbeta primers were used for the PCR. Libraries were prepared by immunoSEQ multiplex PCR; TCRdb keeps only in-frame clonotypes and omits some of them. The sample holds some 100,000 clones; more than 65% are singletons and the top ten take about 16%. A word on this clone: Its target is unknown.

Findings and caveats of the study: Testing in vitro showed three CMV-associated chains specific for CMV antigens.

Trimming shortened V by 3 bases and J by 8 bases, and 16 bases separated the two germline ends. Germline V CDR1 and CDR2: SQVTM, ANQGSEA. The CDR3 totals 13 residues. Input material: PBMCs. The chain couples TRBV29-1 to TRBJ1-2; D is possibly TRBD1 (5 bases). This clonotype was sampled from a woman aged 18-29 years in good health and CMV-seropositive. CDR3 nucleotide sequence: TGCAGCGTTGATCAGGGTTTGTTGAGGGGCTACACCTTC. The encoded protein is CSVDQGLLRGYTF.